The 8 T cell receptor beta chains below all came from one sample that was sequenced in a study of T cells expressing NK-cell markers. TCRdb reprocessed the 5' RACE reads, keeping one entry per CDR3 protein, no DNA. This table lists around 470,000 distinct CDR3 sequences. The sample taken for sequencing was blood T cells: a sorted CD56 or NKG2C T cell subset, CD4+ or CD8+ T cells, or bulk PBMC T cells (not recorded which). All receptors derive from a woman aged 50 to 60 in good health.

This chain links TRBV2 with TRBJ2-1; without DNA, the TCRdb call of TRBD2 cannot be checked. Germline V gene sequence: CDR1 SNHLY, CDR2 FYNNEI. The CDR3 consists of 15 residues. CDR3 region: CASSEFLAGDNEQFF.

The chain has TRBV7-9 and TRBJ2-3. Germline loops: CDR1 SEHNR, CDR2 FQNEAQ (reference sequence). The CDR3 extends over 16 amino acids. This CDR3 reads CASSGLGSDHTDTQYF.

The rearrangement links TRBV7-8 to TRBJ2-3. Germline V lookup: CDR1 SGHVS, CDR2 FQNEAQ. The CDR3 has 15 amino acids. The CDR3 loop reads CASSQTRFSTDTQYF. Looking up the rest from reference TRBV7-8 and TRBJ2-3 gives the full variable domain: GAGVSQSPRYKVAKRGQDVALRCDPISGHVSLFWYQQALGQGPEFLTYFQNEAQLDKSGLPSDRFFAERPEGSVSTLKIQRTQQEDSAVYLCASSQTRFSTDTQYFGPGTRLTVL.

The genes are TRBV21-1 and TRBJ2-3; TCRdb gives TRBD1 as the D gene, but with no DNA this cannot be confirmed. TRBV21-1 is a pseudogene. The CDR3 runs to 17 residues. This chain's CDR3 is CASRPPLQGVRTDTQYF.

The J gene is TRBJ2-1, the V gene TRBV4-1. Germline-derived CDR1 and CDR2 are MGHRA and YSYEKL. CDR3 size: 15 residues. CDR3 loop: CASSQVVNGYNEQFF.

V is TRBV11-2 and J is TRBJ1-3; as DNA is missing, the TRBD1 call by TCRdb cannot be tested. Germline assignment: CDR1 SGHAT and CDR2 FQNNGV. The CDR3 sequence is 17 residues long. CDR3 sequence: CASSPKGGGRSGNTIYF. Combining the CDR3 with reference TRBV11-2 and TRBJ1-3 gives the whole variable domain EAGVAQSPRYKIIEKRQSVAFWCNPISGHATLYWYQQILGQGPKLLIQFQNNGVVDDSQLPKDRFSAERLKGVDSTLKIQPAKLEDSAVYLCASSPKGGGRSGNTIYFGEGSWLTVV.

V is TRBV3-1 and J is TRBJ2-7; as DNA is missing, the TRBD2 call by TCRdb cannot be tested. Germline assignment: CDR1 LGHDT and CDR2 YNNKEL (reference sequence). This CDR3 is built from 15 residues. CDR3 loop: CASSQGVLAGYEQYF.

The J gene is TRBJ1-5, the V gene TRBV6-4. From germline, CDR1 is MRHNA and CDR2 SNTAGT. CDR3 length equals 12 residues. CDR3 amino acids: CASSDSAQPQHF.